This T cell receptor (beta chain) was recovered during a study of blood T cells in healthy people across ages. Study findings and constraints: Correlation between TCR beta diversity and naive T cell percentage was strong. Diversity of TCR beta per million T cells declined in a roughly linear way with age.

Alongside a J-beta primer mix, a sample-barcoded 5' primer served in a second PCR lasting roughly 7 to 11 cycles. Each cDNA molecule, via a template-switch adaptor with 12 random nucleotides, was tagged. TCRdb fed the 5' RACE reads into MiXCR, producing one record per CDR3 protein. The sample shows roughly 1,500,000 distinct CDR3 sequences, roughly 45% of them seen only once. This clonotype came up once. Its antigen is not known. One end of the junction is discordant with germline, which a read error may explain. Per the germline V gene, CDR1 is SGHDN and CDR2 is FVKESK. This CDR3 spans 15 amino acids. The donors, all healthy, were Caucasians living in Russia, aged roughly 6 to 95.

Sequenced input: blood. The source is a woman aged 18-35 years in good health. The J gene is TRBJ2-5, the V gene TRBV14, with D perhaps TRBD2 (5 bases). The tail of the sequence fits TRBJ2-7 better, so the J call may be wrong. DNA of the CDR3: TGTGCCGGCAGCCAAATCCCAATCGGAGGAAGCGAGCAGTACTTC. It encodes CAGSQIPIGGSEQYF.